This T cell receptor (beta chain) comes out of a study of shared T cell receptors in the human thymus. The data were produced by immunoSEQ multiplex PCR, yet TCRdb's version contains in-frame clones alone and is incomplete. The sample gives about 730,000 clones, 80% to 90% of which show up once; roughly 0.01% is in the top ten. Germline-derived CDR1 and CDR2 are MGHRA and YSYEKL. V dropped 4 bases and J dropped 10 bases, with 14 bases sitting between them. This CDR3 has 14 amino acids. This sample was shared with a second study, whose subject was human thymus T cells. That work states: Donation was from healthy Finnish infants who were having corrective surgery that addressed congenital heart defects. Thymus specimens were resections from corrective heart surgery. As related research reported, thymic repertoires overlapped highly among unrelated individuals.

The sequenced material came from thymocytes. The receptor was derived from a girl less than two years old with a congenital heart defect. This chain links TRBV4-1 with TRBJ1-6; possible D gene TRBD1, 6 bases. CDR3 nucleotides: TGCGCCAGCAGCCCCACAGGGAAACTCTCACCCCTCCACTTT. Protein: CASSPTGKLSPLHF.